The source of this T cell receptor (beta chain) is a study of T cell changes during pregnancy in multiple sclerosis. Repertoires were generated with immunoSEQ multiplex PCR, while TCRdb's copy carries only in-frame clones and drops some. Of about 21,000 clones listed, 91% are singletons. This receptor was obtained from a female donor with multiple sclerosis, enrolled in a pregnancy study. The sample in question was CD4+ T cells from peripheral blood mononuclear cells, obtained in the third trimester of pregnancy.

This CDR3 is CASSIRRRSHPRTGELFF. CDR3 sequence (DNA): TGTGCCAGTAGTATTCGTCGCCGCAGCCATCCGAGGACCGGGGAGCTGTTTTTT. This sequence joins TRBV19 and TRBJ2-2; D call uncertain. The germline CDR1 and CDR2 sequences are LNHDA and SQIVND (reference sequence). This CDR3 spans 18 amino acids. Trimming stripped 3 bases from V and 5 bases from J, with 22 bases between.